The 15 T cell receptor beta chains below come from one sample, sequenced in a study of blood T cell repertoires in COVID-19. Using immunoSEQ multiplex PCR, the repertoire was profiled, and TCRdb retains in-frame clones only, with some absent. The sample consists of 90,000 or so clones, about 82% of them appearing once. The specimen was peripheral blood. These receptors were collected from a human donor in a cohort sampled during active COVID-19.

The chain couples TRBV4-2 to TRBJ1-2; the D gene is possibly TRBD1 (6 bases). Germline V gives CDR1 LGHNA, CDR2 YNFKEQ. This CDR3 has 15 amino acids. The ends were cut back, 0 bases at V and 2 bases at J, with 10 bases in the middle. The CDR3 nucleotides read TGTGCCAGCAGCCAAGATCCCACAGGGAACTATGGCTACACCTTC. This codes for CASSQDPTGNYGYTF.

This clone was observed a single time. The CDR3 protein is CASSLSPGNREQYF. CDR3 bases: TGCGCCAGCAGCCTTTCTCCCGGGAACCGCGAGCAGTACTTC. The chain uses TRBV10-1 and TRBJ2-7; D is perhaps TRBD2 (5 bases). CDR3 length: 14 amino acids. V lost 6 bases and J 6 bases, leaving 18 bases between the germline ends. The germline gives CDR1 WNHNN, CDR2 SYGVQD (reference sequence).

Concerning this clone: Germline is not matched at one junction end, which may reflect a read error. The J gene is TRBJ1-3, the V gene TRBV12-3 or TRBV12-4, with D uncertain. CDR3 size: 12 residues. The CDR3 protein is CASSPRRPEEEF. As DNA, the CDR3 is TGTGCCAGCAGTCCCAGAAGGCCTGAGGAGGAATTT.

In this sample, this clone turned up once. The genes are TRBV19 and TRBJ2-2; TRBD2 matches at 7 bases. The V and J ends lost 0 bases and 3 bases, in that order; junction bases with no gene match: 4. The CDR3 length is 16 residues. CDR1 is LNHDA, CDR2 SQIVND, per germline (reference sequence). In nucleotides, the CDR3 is TGTGCCAGTAGTATAGATCGGGGGGTCTACACCGGGGAGCTGTTTTTT. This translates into CASSIDRGVYTGELFF.

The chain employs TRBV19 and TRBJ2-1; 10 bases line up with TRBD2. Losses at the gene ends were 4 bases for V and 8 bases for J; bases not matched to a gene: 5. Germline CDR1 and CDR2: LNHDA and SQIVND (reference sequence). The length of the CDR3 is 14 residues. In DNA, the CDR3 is TGTGCCAGTAGTAAAGCGGGAGGGGTGGATGAGCAGTTCTTC. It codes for CASSKAGGVDEQFF.

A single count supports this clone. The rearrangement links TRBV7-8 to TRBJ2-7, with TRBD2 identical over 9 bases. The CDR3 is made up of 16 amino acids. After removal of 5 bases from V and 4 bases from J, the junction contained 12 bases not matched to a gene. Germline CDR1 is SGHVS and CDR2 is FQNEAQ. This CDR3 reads CASSPITSGFVYEQYF. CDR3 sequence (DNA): TGTGCCAGCAGCCCTATAACTAGCGGGTTTGTGTACGAGCAGTACTTC.

CDR3 nucleotides: TGTGCCAGCAGCTTAGACACAGGGGGCGCGGGCAATCAGCCCCAGCATTTT. It specifies CASSLDTGGAGNQPQHF. The chain uses TRBV7-6 and TRBJ1-5, with 9 bases that match TRBD1. This CDR3 spans 17 amino acids. The V segment lost 1 base and the J segment 2 bases; nucleotides outside the gene matches: 6. Germline V lookup: CDR1 SGHVS, CDR2 FNYEAQ.

The CDR3 loop reads CAWSPGLSGETQYF. The CDR3 bases are TGTGCCTGGAGTCCTGGCCTTAGCGGAGAGACCCAGTACTTC. This sequence joins TRBV30 and TRBJ2-5; perhaps TRBD2 as D (6 bases). CDR3 size: 14 residues. Germline V lookup: CDR1 GTSNPN, CDR2 SVGIG (reference sequence). Trimming took off 2 bases at V and 4 bases at J, with 14 bases between the two ends.

DNA of the CDR3: TGTGCCAGCAGCTTACCAGACGGAGGATATAGCAATCAGCCCCAGCATTTT. This sequence encodes CASSLPDGGYSNQPQHF. This chain joins TRBV7-2 and TRBJ1-5; D uncertain. Deletions cut 2 bases from V and 0 bases from J, with 14 bases between. Germline lookup yields CDR1 SGHTA and CDR2 FQGNSA. This CDR3 contains 17 residues.

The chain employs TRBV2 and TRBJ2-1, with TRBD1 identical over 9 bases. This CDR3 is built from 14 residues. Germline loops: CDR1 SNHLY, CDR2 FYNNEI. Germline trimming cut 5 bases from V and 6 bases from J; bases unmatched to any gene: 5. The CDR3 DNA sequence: TGTGCCAGCAGTTGGACAGGGGAGGGCAATGAGCAGTTCTTC. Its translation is CASSWTGEGNEQFF.

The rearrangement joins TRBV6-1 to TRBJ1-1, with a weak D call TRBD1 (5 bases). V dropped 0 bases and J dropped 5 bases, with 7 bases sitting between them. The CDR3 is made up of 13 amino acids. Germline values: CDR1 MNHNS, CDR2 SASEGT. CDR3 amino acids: CASSEARGTEAFF. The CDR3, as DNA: TGTGCCAGCAGTGAAGCGCGGGGGACTGAAGCTTTCTTT.

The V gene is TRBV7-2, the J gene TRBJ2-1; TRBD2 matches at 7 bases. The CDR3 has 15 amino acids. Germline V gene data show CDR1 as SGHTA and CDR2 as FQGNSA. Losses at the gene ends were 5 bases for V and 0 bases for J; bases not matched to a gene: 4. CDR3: CASSVTSSSYNEQFF. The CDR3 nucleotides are TGTGCCAGCAGCGTGACTAGCAGCTCCTACAATGAGCAGTTCTTC.

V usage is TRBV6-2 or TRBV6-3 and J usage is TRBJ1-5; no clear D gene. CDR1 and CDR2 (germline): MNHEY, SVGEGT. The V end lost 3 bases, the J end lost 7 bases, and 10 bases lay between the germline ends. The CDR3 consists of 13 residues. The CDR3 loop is CASSYGGYQPQHF. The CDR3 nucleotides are TGTGCCAGCAGTTATGGAGGTTACCAGCCCCAGCATTTT.

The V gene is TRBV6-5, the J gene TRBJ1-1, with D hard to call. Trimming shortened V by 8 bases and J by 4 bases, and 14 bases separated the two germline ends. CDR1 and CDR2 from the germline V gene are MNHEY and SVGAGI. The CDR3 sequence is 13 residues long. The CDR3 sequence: CASAGRSITEAFF. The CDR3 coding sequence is TGTGCCAGCGCGGGCAGATCGATCACTGAAGCTTTCTTT.

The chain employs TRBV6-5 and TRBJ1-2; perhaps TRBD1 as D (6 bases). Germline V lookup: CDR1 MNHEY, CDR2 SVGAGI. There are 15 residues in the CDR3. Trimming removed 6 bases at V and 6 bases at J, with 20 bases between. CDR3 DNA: TGTGCCAGCAGCTACACCACCGGGACAATGGATGGCTACACCTTC. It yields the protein CASSYTTGTMDGYTF.